This T cell receptor (beta chain) is drawn from a study of human T cells and chemical hapten exposure. Researchers extracted total RNA from unfractionated whole blood. Unique molecular identifiers were affixed to discrete cDNA molecules within the library. In TCRdb, the reads were re-called with MiXCR into one record per CDR3 protein. The sample records about 120,000 distinct CDR3 sequences, more than 8.5% being singletons. The CDR3 is made up of 15 amino acids. The trim removed 8 bases at V and 0 bases at J, leaving 8 bases unmatched. From germline, CDR1 is SEHNR and CDR2 FQNEAQ (reference sequence).

The rearrangement uses TRBV7-9 and TRBJ1-1; 8 nucleotides agree with TRBD1. The TCR originated in a human donor in good health. Some clones in this sample may be carry-over from other donors' samples. The sample was whole blood. CDR3 coding DNA: TGTGCCAGCGAAACTACAGGGGGGATGAACACTGAAGCTTTCTTT. It is translated as CASETTGGMNTEAFF.